The 31 T cell receptor beta chains reported below all come from one sample, sequenced in a study of T cells in Graves' hyperthyroidism and ophthalmopathy. There were TCR beta CDR3 regions amplified from RNA transcripts. First-round RT-PCR of the TCR CDR3 relied on the HTBI primer set. TCRdb re-analysed the multiplex PCR reads in MiXCR, keeping a single row per CDR3 protein. Of hundreds of thousands of distinct CDR3 sequences in the sample, about 15% are singletons; the top ten hold under 15%. Sequencing was carried out using blood. All receptors derive from a woman between 45 and 60 years old with Graves' ophthalmopathy.

This chain uses TRBV15 with TRBJ2-3; 8 bases match TRBD2. Trimming removed 1 base from V and 6 bases from J; junction bases left unmatched: 12. The CDR3 runs 17 residues. CDR1 and CDR2 from the germline V gene are LNHNV and YYDKDF (reference sequence). The CDR3 reads CATSRGGLAGTGDTQYF. The CDR3 DNA reads TGTGCCACCAGCAGAGGGGGTTTAGCGGGAACTGGGGATACGCAGTATTTT. Drawing the rest from reference TRBV15 and TRBJ2-3, the complete variable domain is DAMVIQNPRYQVTQFGKPVTLSCSQTLNHNVMYWYQQKSSQAPKLLFHYYDKDFNNEADTPDNFQSRRPNTSFCFLDIRSPGLGDTAMYLCATSRGGLAGTGDTQYFGPGTRLTVL.

This chain connects TRBV9 to TRBJ1-3; D is undetermined. There are 16 residues in the CDR3. V was clipped by 0 bases and J by 0 bases, with 10 bases between them. Germline lookup yields CDR1 SGDLS and CDR2 YYNGEE. DNA of the CDR3: TGTGCCAGCAGCGTAGTGGGCAGAACCTCTGGAAACACCATATATTTT. It codes for CASSVVGRTSGNTIYF. The full variable domain, rest sourced from reference TRBV9 and TRBJ1-3, is DSGVTQTPKHLITATGQRVTLRCSPRSGDLSVYWYQQSLDQGLQFLIQYYNGEERAKGNILERFSAQQFPDLHSELNLSSLELGDSALYFCASSVVGRTSGNTIYFGEGSWLTVV.

The CDR3 here is CASSQRSLANEQFF. For the CDR3, the DNA is TGTGCCAGCAGCCAAAGATCTCTCGCAAATGAGCAGTTCTTC. This chain joins TRBV4-2 and TRBJ2-1; D call uncertain. Germline V gene data show CDR1 as LGHNA and CDR2 as YNFKEQ. This CDR3 contains 14 residues. Trimming cost V 2 bases and J 7 bases, with 12 bases left between them.

This clonotype was seen repeatedly, ten times or more. V is TRBV7-9 and J is TRBJ2-3; TRBD2 matches at 7 bases. Germline V CDR1 and CDR2: SEHNR, FQNEAQ (reference sequence). V lost 6 bases to trimming and J lost 8 bases; unmatched junction nucleotides: 8. The CDR3 extends over 13 amino acids. Here the CDR3 reads CASRPSGSGTQYF. CDR3 DNA sequence: TGTGCCAGCAGACCTAGCGGTAGCGGTACGCAGTATTTT. The full variable domain, with the rest looked up from reference TRBV7-9 and TRBJ2-3, is DTGVSQNPRHKITKRGQNVTFRCDPISEHNRLYWYRQTLGQGPEFLTYFQNEAQLEKSRLLSDRFSAERPKGSFSTLEIQRTEQGDSAMYLCASRPSGSGTQYFGPGTRLTVL.

In its sample, this clonotype was seen many times. The chain recombines TRBV19 with TRBJ2-2; the match to TRBD2 covers 7 bases. The junction had 8 bases not matched to a gene; V was cut back by 3 bases and J by 7 bases. Per germline, CDR1 LNHDA and CDR2 SQIVND (reference sequence). This CDR3 has 15 residues. The CDR3 sequence is CASSMKGGIGGELFF. In DNA, the CDR3 is TGTGCCAGTAGTATGAAGGGAGGGATCGGCGGGGAGCTGTTTTTT.

This chain links TRBV12-3 or TRBV12-4 with TRBJ2-2, with TRBD2 identical over 12 bases. The CDR3 sequence is 17 residues long. V lost 5 bases and J lost 0; bases outside the gene matches: 4. CDR3 amino acids: CASSKRTSGANTGELFF. Here the CDR3 DNA reads TGTGCCAGCAGTAAAAGGACTAGCGGGGCGAACACCGGGGAGCTGTTTTTT.

This clonotype was observed at least ten times. The V and J genes are TRBV6-5 and TRBJ1-2; D call uncertain. The CDR3 runs to 18 residues. V lost 0 bases to trimming and J lost 2 bases, with 19 bases between them. Germline CDR1 reads MNHEY; CDR2 reads SVGAGI. The CDR3 protein is CASSYSSGQDPRNYGYTF. The CDR3 nucleotides read TGTGCCAGCAGTTACTCGAGTGGTCAGGACCCGAGAAACTATGGCTACACCTTC.

This chain links TRBV6-2 or TRBV6-3 with TRBJ2-5; 9 positions match TRBD2. Germline-derived CDR1 and CDR2 are MNHEY and SVGEGT. The V gene end was trimmed by 6 bases and the J gene end by 2 bases; junction bases not matched to a gene: 4. The CDR3 has 14 amino acids. CDR3 nucleotides: TGTGCCAGCAGACAGACTAGCGGACAAGAGACCCAGTACTTC. Protein sequence: CASRQTSGQETQYF.

This clonotype was counted many times. The chain recombines TRBV7-9 with TRBJ2-7; D remains ambiguous. V was cut by 5 bases and J by 0 bases, with 5 bases left in between. CDR3 length equals 12 residues. Germline assignment: CDR1 SEHNR and CDR2 FQNEAQ (reference sequence). CDR3 coding DNA: TGTGCCAGCAGCCCGGTCTCCTACGAGCAGTACTTC. Translated: CASSPVSYEQYF.

The chain is built from TRBV15 and TRBJ2-3; D is undetermined. This CDR3 is built from 13 residues. The V gene lost 0 bases and the J gene lost 3 bases, with 4 bases spanning the gap. Germline V gives CDR1 LNHNV, CDR2 YYDKDF (reference sequence). CDR3 loop: CATSREETDTQYF. As DNA, the CDR3 is TGTGCCACCAGCAGAGAAGAGACAGATACGCAGTATTTT. The full variable domain, completed using reference TRBV15 and TRBJ2-3, is DAMVIQNPRYQVTQFGKPVTLSCSQTLNHNVMYWYQQKSSQAPKLLFHYYDKDFNNEADTPDNFQSRRPNTSFCFLDIRSPGLGDTAMYLCATSREETDTQYFGPGTRLTVL.

The sample holds many counts of this clonotype. The genes are TRBV30 and TRBJ2-7; weak D call: TRBD1 (6 bases). CDR3 length: 13 amino acids. Trimming took off 3 bases at V and 7 bases at J, with 16 bases between the two ends. Germline CDR1 is GTSNPN and CDR2 is SVGIG (reference sequence). CDR3 DNA sequence: TGTGCCTGGAGGTTCGCACAGGGTTTGGAGCAGTACTTC. Amino acids: CAWRFAQGLEQYF.

Note on this clonotype: This may be a read error, as it is one base from a much larger clone. The chain combines TRBV2 with TRBJ1-5, with a possible D match to TRBD1 (5 bases). Germline V gives CDR1 SNHLY, CDR2 FYNNEI. This CDR3 is 14 amino acids long. The CDR3 here is CASTGTDSNQPRHF. The CDR3 DNA reads TGTGCCAGCACGGGGACCGATAGCAATCAGCCCCGGCATTTT.

For this clonotype: This may stem from a read error, because a much larger clone lies one nucleotide away. The chain combines TRBV27 with TRBJ1-5; D might be TRBD1 (6 bases). The CDR3 covers 15 residues. Germline V gene sequence: CDR1 MNHEY, CDR2 SMNVEV (reference sequence). The V end was cut by 3 bases, the J end by 1 base, with 10 bases between. The CDR3 sequence: CASSFYRESNQPQHF. DNA of the CDR3: TGTGCCAGCAGTTTCTACAGGGAAAGCAATCAGCCCCAGCATTTT.

There are many counts of this clonotype. The gene calls are TRBV7-2 and TRBJ2-5; the match to TRBD2 covers 9 bases. This CDR3 spans 12 amino acids. Trimming took 3 bases from V and 11 from J; bases not matched to a gene: 4. Per the germline V gene, CDR1 is SGHTA and CDR2 is FQGNSA. CDR3 DNA: TGTGCCAGCAGCTTTAGCGGGAGTAATCAGTACTTC. Translating it yields CASSFSGSNQYF.

This clonotype occurred many times. The J gene is TRBJ1-1, the V gene TRBV11-2; maybe TRBD1 (5 bases). Trimming pared 1 base from V and 1 base from J, leaving 19 bases between. This CDR3 comprises 18 residues. Looked up from germline, CDR1 is SGHAT and CDR2 is FQNNGV. CDR3 bases: TGTGCCAGCAGCTTAGGGGCACTTGGGGGTTGGAGGAACACTGAAGCTTTCTTT. Its protein is CASSLGALGGWRNTEAFF.

This clonotype was counted ten times or more. J is TRBJ2-7 and V is TRBV29-1, with D unresolved. The V gene lost 2 bases and the J gene lost 4 bases, with 6 bases spanning the gap. This CDR3 contains 11 residues. CDR1 is SQVTM, CDR2 ANQGSEA, per germline. CDR3 DNA sequence: TGCAGCGTTGAATTGGAATACGAGCAGTACTTC. Its translation: CSVELEYEQYF.

This clonotype was seen ten or more times. The CDR3 region is CASSFAVGADTQYF. DNA of the CDR3: TGTGCCAGCAGTTTTGCGGTGGGTGCAGATACGCAGTATTTT. This sequence joins TRBV27 and TRBJ2-3; D is unresolved. The CDR3 has 14 amino acids. V shed 3 bases and J shed 4 bases, with 11 bases lying between them. CDR1 MNHEY and CDR2 SMNVEV come from the germline V gene (reference sequence).

The sample holds many counts of this clonotype. This chain joins TRBV12-3 or TRBV12-4 and TRBJ2-5; tentatively, D is TRBD2 (6 bases). This CDR3 contains 15 residues. The V gene lost 8 bases and the J gene lost 4 bases, with 20 bases spanning the gap. The CDR3 reads CASSPGLPLGETQYF. The CDR3 nucleotides are TGTGCCAGCTCTCCCGGACTACCCCTAGGAGAGACCCAGTACTTC.

The chain couples TRBV2 to TRBJ2-6, with D perhaps matching TRBD1 or TRBD2 (5 bases each). The CDR3 loop spans 16 amino acids. V lost 11 bases, J lost 4 bases, and 21 bases lay in between. The germline V gene encodes CDR1 SNHLY and CDR2 FYNNEI. The CDR3 DNA follows: TGTGCCGCCACGCCGGGGCGGCTCCTGGGGGCCAACGTCCTGACTTTC. It encodes CAATPGRLLGANVLTF. Together with reference TRBV2 and TRBJ2-6, the CDR3 gives the full variable domain: EPEVTQTPSHQVTQMGQEVILRCVPISNHLYFYWYRQILGQKVEFLVSFYNNEISEKSEIFDDQFSVERPDGSNFTLKIRSTKLEDSAMYFCAATPGRLLGANVLTFGAGSRLTVL.

This clonotype was recorded at least ten times. This sequence joins TRBV7-8 and TRBJ2-1; possibly TRBD2 for D (5 bases). CDR3 size: 15 residues. The germline V and J ends were trimmed by 1 base and 3 bases, with 10 bases remaining between them. Looked up from germline, CDR1 is SGHVS and CDR2 is FQNEAQ. CDR3 DNA: TGTGCCAGCAGCTTAGTAGGAGGTGGCTACAATGAGCAGTTCTTC. It codes for CASSLVGGGYNEQFF.

The rearrangement uses TRBV15 and TRBJ2-1, with 10 bases identical to TRBD2. CDR3 length equals 17 residues. V lost 0 bases, J lost 7 bases, and 9 bases stayed unmatched. The germline CDR1 and CDR2 sequences are LNHNV and YYDKDF (reference sequence). The CDR3 loop is CATSRDGLAGARNEQFF. CDR3 in DNA: TGTGCCACCAGCAGAGATGGCCTAGCGGGAGCTAGGAATGAGCAGTTCTTC.

This clonotype was observed a few times. The CDR3 DNA is TGCGCCAGCAGCCAAGATACGGCGGGAGGGTCAGATACGCAGTATTTT. It encodes CASSQDTAGGSDTQYF. This rearrangement joins TRBV4-3 to TRBJ2-3; 9 nucleotides agree with TRBD2. Germline V gives CDR1 LGHNA, CDR2 YSLEER. This CDR3 region has 16 residues. Losses at the gene ends were 0 bases for V and 4 bases for J; bases not matched to a gene: 5.

The gene calls are TRBV7-9 and TRBJ1-2, with D hard to call. The V end was cut by 5 bases, the J end by 0 bases, with 10 bases between. The CDR3 has 14 amino acids. Germline V CDR1 and CDR2: SEHNR, FQNEAQ (reference sequence). CDR3 DNA sequence: TGTGCCAGCAGCAAAACGATCGCTAACTATGGCTACACCTTC. Amino acids: CASSKTIANYGYTF.

This clonotype was seen ten or more times. The junction does not match germline at one end; this may be a read error. The gene calls are TRBV20-1 and TRBJ2-1; D remains unclear. In germline, CDR1 is DFQATT, CDR2 SNEGSKA (reference sequence). The CDR3 length is 14 residues. The CDR3 DNA reads TGCAGTGTCCTCACCGAGCCTTCCTCCAATGAGCAGTTCTTC. Protein sequence: CSVLTEPSSNEQFF.

This clonotype was seen at least ten times. The chain links TRBV28 to TRBJ1-2; TRBD1 aligns across 7 bases. After removal of 5 bases from V and 5 bases from J, the junction contained 8 bases not matched to a gene. From germline, CDR1 is MDHEN and CDR2 SYDVKM. The CDR3 is 14 amino acids. Here the CDR3 DNA reads TGTGCCAGCAGTCAAAGCGGGACAGCTTATGGCTACACCTTC. Translation: CASSQSGTAYGYTF.

Here the CDR3 reads CASSQVLRLAVNNEQFF. CDR3 coding DNA: TGTGCCAGCAGCCAAGTTCTGAGACTAGCAGTAAACAATGAGCAGTTCTTC. The chain employs TRBV3-1 and TRBJ2-1; 7 bases are a match to TRBD2. Germline V gene data show CDR1 as LGHDT and CDR2 as YNNKEL (reference sequence). There are 17 residues in the CDR3. J was trimmed by 5 bases and V by 1 base; bases with no gene match: 11.

This clonotype was observed at least ten times. This chain connects TRBV7-2 to TRBJ1-1, with D possibly TRBD1 on 5 matching bases. V was clipped by 2 bases and J by 0 bases, with 16 bases between them. The CDR3 covers 17 residues. CDR1 is SGHTA and CDR2 is FQGNSA in the germline V gene. CDR3 region: CASSLQPGRPLNTEAFF. Here the CDR3 DNA reads TGTGCCAGCAGCTTACAACCGGGACGGCCGTTGAACACTGAAGCTTTCTTT.

This clonotype came up many times. This chain links TRBV11-2 with TRBJ1-5, with D maybe TRBD1 (6 bases). V lost 3 bases and J 2 bases, leaving 17 bases between the germline ends. CDR3 length equals 17 residues. Germline lookup yields CDR1 SGHAT and CDR2 FQNNGV. For the CDR3, the DNA is TGTGCCAGCAGCTTGGGGACAACTATAGTGGGCAATCAGCCCCAGCATTTT. Residues: CASSLGTTIVGNQPQHF.

Many counts were recorded for this clonotype. The gene calls are TRBV5-1 and TRBJ2-3; weak D call: TRBD1 (6 bases). Trimming took 4 bases from V and 4 from J, leaving 19 bases between them. CDR1 is SGHRS, CDR2 YFSETQ, per germline. This CDR3 comprises 16 residues. CDR3 loop: CASSRDPPEGADTQYF. As DNA, the CDR3 is TGCGCCAGCAGCCGGGACCCGCCAGAGGGGGCAGATACGCAGTATTTT.

This clonotype was seen ten or more times. The V call is TRBV20-1, the J call TRBJ2-1; no clear D gene. This CDR3 has 17 residues. CDR1 DFQATT and CDR2 SNEGSKA come from the germline V gene (reference sequence). V lost 0 bases, J lost 2 bases, and 17 bases lay in between. CDR3 in amino acids: CSARDGLIRGAYNEQFF. The DNA of the CDR3 is TGCAGTGCTAGAGATGGATTAATCCGTGGAGCCTACAATGAGCAGTTCTTC.

This clonotype was seen many times. V is TRBV30 and J is TRBJ2-7; TRBD1 aligns across 8 bases. There are 13 residues in the CDR3. In germline, CDR1 is GTSNPN, CDR2 SVGIG (reference sequence). V trimming: 6 bases; J trimming: 0 bases; junction bases outside the gene matches: 4. The CDR3 bases are TGTGCCTGCACCGGACAGGGCTCCTACGAGCAGTACTTC. Protein: CACTGQGSYEQYF.